The clone carrying this T cell receptor (beta chain) has at least ten counts. The sample is drawn from a study of identical twins. Trimming took 4 bases from V and 4 from J, leaving 16 bases between them. The CDR3 contains 16 residues. Looked up from germline, CDR1 is KGHDR and CDR2 is SFDVKD. TCRdb reprocessed the 5' RACE reads with MiXCR, giving one entry per CDR3 protein. The repertoire includes roughly 720,000 distinct CDR3 sequences, 15% to 20% of them detected once, and around 12% sits in the top ten. The same specimen was also included in a second study, on T cells expressing NK-cell markers.

Sequencing was done on a sample of PBMCs. V usage is TRBV24-1 and J usage is TRBJ1-3, with D possibly matching TRBD1 (5 bases). The sequence derives from a woman between 18 and 29 years old in good health. The CDR3 loop reads CATSDPTASKGNTIYF. The CDR3 DNA is TGTGCCACCAGTGACCCGACAGCGTCGAAAGGAAACACCATATATTTT.